This TCR beta chain derives from a study of CD8 T cells in ankylosing spondylitis. Broader study findings: A number of the motif variants had already been described in reactive arthritis synovial fluid and blood. Among TCR beta sequences, a motif of fewer than 10 highly homologous variants appeared characteristic of ankylosing spondylitis blood. Reportedly, disease-linked clones are significantly enriched in ankylosing spondylitis patients' matched synovial fluid.

V was trimmed by 3 bases and J by 9 bases, leaving 15 bases between them. This CDR3 has 14 amino acids. Looked up from germline, CDR1 is SEHNR and CDR2 is FQNEAQ (reference sequence). This clonotype has a handful of counts. What it binds is unknown. TCRdb recomputed calls from the 5' RACE reads with MiXCR, one row per CDR3 protein. The sample contains a few hundred thousand distinct CDR3 sequences, 8% to 11% of which appear only once. The sequence was collected from a male donor with ankylosing spondylitis or in good health (not recorded which). Specimen: blood, either unsorted or a sorted T cell fraction (not recorded which). This chain joins TRBV7-9 and TRBJ2-1, with D perhaps given as TRBD1 or TRBD2 (5 bases each). This chain's CDR3 is CASSLSFSGGEQFF. In nucleotides, the CDR3 is TGTGCCAGCAGCTTGTCTTTCAGTGGGGGTGAGCAGTTCTTC.